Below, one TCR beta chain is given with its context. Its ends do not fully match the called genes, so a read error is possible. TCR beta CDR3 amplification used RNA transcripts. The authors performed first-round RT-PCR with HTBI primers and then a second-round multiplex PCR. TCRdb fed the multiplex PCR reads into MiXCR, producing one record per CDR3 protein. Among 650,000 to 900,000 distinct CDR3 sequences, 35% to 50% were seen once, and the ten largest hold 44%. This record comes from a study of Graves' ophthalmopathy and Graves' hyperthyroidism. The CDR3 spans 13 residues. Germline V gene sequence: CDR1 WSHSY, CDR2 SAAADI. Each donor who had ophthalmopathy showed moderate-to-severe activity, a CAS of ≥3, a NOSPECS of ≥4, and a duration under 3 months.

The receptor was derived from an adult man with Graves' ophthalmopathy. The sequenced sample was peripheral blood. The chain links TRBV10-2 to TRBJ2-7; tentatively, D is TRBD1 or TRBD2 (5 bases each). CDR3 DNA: TGTGCCAGCAGTTTTTCGGGACCCTACGAGCAGTACTTC. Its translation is CASSFSGPYEQYF.